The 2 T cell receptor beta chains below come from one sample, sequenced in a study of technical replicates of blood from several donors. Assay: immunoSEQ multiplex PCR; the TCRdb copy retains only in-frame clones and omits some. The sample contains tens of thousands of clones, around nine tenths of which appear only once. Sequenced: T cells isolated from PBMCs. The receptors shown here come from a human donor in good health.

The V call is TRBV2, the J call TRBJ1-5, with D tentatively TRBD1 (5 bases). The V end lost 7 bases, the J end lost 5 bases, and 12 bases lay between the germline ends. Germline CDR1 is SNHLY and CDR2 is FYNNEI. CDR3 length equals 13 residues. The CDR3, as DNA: TGTGCCAGCACCAGGGAAAGTGATCAGCCCCAGCATTTT. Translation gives CASTRESDQPQHF. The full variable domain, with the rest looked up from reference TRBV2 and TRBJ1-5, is EPEVTQTPSHQVTQMGQEVILRCVPISNHLYFYWYRQILGQKVEFLVSFYNNEISEKSEIFDDQFSVERPDGSNFTLKIRSTKLEDSAMYFCASTRESDQPQHFGDGTRLSIL.

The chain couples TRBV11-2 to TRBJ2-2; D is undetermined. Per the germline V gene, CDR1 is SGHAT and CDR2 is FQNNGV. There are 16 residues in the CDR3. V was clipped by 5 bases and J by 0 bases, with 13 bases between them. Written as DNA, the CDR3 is TGTGCCAGCAGCCAGTACAGACGGACGAACACCGGGGAGCTGTTTTTT. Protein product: CASSQYRRTNTGELFF.